The entry that follows covers one T cell receptor (beta chain) sequence. No cognate antigen has been identified for it. Per-base quality was not reported, and no clone a single base away is much larger than it. The CDR3 sequence holds 16 residues, the cysteine and phenylalanine included. Only CDR3 DNA is held: 48 bases, read in frame from base 1. From the germline V gene (reference sequence), CDR1 is LNHNV and CDR2 is YYDKDF. The germline V and J ends show losses of 1 base and 0 bases respectively, and no gene match explains 6 bases of the junction. This record comes from a study of siplizumab effects on memory and regulatory T cells (dated 2019 in TCRdb). For the study in its entirety: The effect of the anti-CD2 antibody siplizumab on alloreactive T-cell subsets was examined in allogeneic mixed lymphocyte reactions constructed from human PBMCs.

General findings and caveats noted by the study authors: For roughly 75-97% of proliferating CD4+ or CD8+ clones, no naive or memory phenotype could be assigned. Of the alloreactive CD4+ clones that could be mapped, the Treg-derived share averaged around 70% with siplizumab compared with under 30% in control reactions. Compared with memory T cells, unstimulated naive T cells appeared more diverse, and naive cells seemed to make a substantial contribution to the alloresponse. Because sequences at frequencies below about 10^-5 were poorly captured, only a minor fraction of alloreactive clones could be mapped back to unstimulated subsets. Siplizumab significantly reduced the cumulative frequency of alloreactive sequences traceable to unstimulated CD4+ memory T cells. No functional confirmation was obtained for the suppressive function of proliferating Tregs from siplizumab cultures.

Unstimulated CD4+ memory cells were also sequenced in three donor pairs, together with CD4+ naive, CD8+ TEMRA, CD8+ naive and CD8+ effector memory subsets. TCRbeta CDR3 sequencing was performed on sorted unstimulated T cells and on proliferating T cells recovered from mixed lymphocyte reactions. Fresh whole blood from roughly 10 HLA-typed healthy donors was used to isolate PBMCs. Libraries were built with the immunoSEQ multiplex PCR assay. Some 1.1 x 10^5 TCR templates per sample were assayed by the deep sequencing platform. Genomic DNA extracted from sorted T cells was used for TCRbeta CDR3 sequencing. The original pipeline was this. The R programming language was used for clonal analysis of TCRbeta CDR3 data. Alloreactive CD4+ and CD8+ clones were defined by comparing unstimulated samples with post-reaction CFSE-low samples. Regulatory or non-regulatory origin was assigned to alloreactive CD4+ clones by matching of sequences to sorted unstimulated Treg and non-Treg repertoires. This is the immuneACCESS table as TCRdb keeps it, with only in-frame sequences that have V and J called. A part of the clones is gone; compared with another copy, unresolved V genes explain less than half, and the rest is unexplained. V and J calls and clone size are those listed in that table; D and trimming were worked out from the DNA. The sample data list under 70,000 clones, and 70% to 85% of these were observed just once. The top ten clonotypes cover 0.42% of the sample.

Rearrangement joined TRBV15 to TRBJ2-7, and 7 bases in between align with TRBD1. The sample taken for sequencing was memory CD4+ T cells sorted from blood. The meaning of the sample's cell subset or site label: unstimulated CD4+ memory T cells. This receptor was taken from a human donor in good health. The nucleotides are TGTGCCACCAGCAGAGCCGGGACAGCCAACTCCTACGAGCAGTACTTC. Translated, it reads CATSRAGTANSYEQYF.